One T cell receptor beta chain is described in this entry. The CDR3 loop spans 12 amino acids. Trimming cost V 4 bases and J 11 bases, with 14 bases left between them. CDR1 MGHRA and CDR2 YSYEKL come from the germline V gene. These data originate in a study of ipilimumab plus nivolumab after autologous stem cell transplantation. Sequenced by immunoSEQ multiplex PCR; TCRdb stores in-frame clones only, minus some. The sample yields fewer than 20,000 clones, approximately 71% seen once. Patients got ipilimumab 1 mg/kg beginning 14 to 28 days post-transplant. Through week 26, nivolumab 3 mg/kg IV was given weeks 1, 4, 7, 10, then biweekly.

The receptor was derived from a male donor with diffuse large B-cell lymphoma. The sample in question was PBMCs, obtained in a trial of ipilimumab plus nivolumab as post-transplant consolidation. V gene TRBV4-1 combines with J gene TRBJ1-1; D not certain. This CDR3 reads CASSLPAGEAFF. The CDR3 DNA sequence: TGCGCCAGCAGCCTACCCGCCGGGGAGGCTTTCTTT.